This is a list of T cell receptor beta chains from one sample in a study of identical twins. TCRdb re-analysed the 5' RACE reads in MiXCR, keeping a single row per CDR3 protein. The sample shows some 630,000 distinct CDR3 sequences, just over 7% of them seen only once. The same data also contributed to another study, on yellow fever vaccine responses in identical twins.

Sequencing was carried out using PBMCs. Receptors originate from a woman between 18 and 29 years old in good health. The CDR3 runs from the conserved cysteine through the conserved F or W. The D gene is left open where the match is weak. Size is omitted from some rows. Given values are once, few, many or a class for expanded clones.

-,-,TRBV21-1,TRBJ1-5,CASSKKGPGNNQPQHF,TGTGCCAGCAGCAAAAAGGGCCCAGGGAATAATCAGCCCCAGCATTTT
-,-,TRBV12-3/TRBV12-4,TRBJ1-1,CASSWSGLTEAFF,TGTGCCAGCAGTTGGTCCGGCCTCACTGAAGCTTTCTTT
-,-,TRBV20-1,TRBJ1-1,CSANLGNTEAFF,TGCAGTGCTAATCTGGGGAACACTGAAGCTTTCTTT
many,TRBD2,TRBV5-1,TRBJ2-1,CASSLGGGRVNEQFF,TGCGCCAGCAGCTTGGGCGGCGGGAGAGTCAATGAGCAGTTCTTC
-,TRBD1,TRBV5-1,TRBJ1-2,CASATGAGDGYTF,TGCGCCAGCGCCACAGGGGCAGGAGATGGCTACACCTTC
many,TRBD1,TRBV5-1,TRBJ1-1,CASSTGSGTEAFF,TGCGCCAGCTCGACAGGGAGTGGCACTGAAGCTTTCTTT
few,-,TRBV7-2,TRBJ2-1,CASSLVWASSYNEQFF,TGTGCCAGCAGCTTAGTGTGGGCTAGCTCCTACAATGAGCAGTTCTTC
few,-,TRBV9,TRBJ1-1,CASSSDPGDTEAFF,TGTGCCAGCAGCTCCGACCCGGGGGACACTGAAGCTTTCTTT
-,TRBD1,TRBV5-1,TRBJ2-4,CASSSNRGAKNIQYF,TGCGCCAGCAGCTCGAACAGGGGGGCCAAAAACATTCAGTACTTC
few,TRBD1,TRBV20-1,TRBJ2-5,CSAEDRVEDWKETQYF,TGCAGTGCTGAGGACAGGGTGGAGGATTGGAAAGAGACCCAGTACTTC
-,-,TRBV20-1,TRBJ2-7,CSAREPGRRTDEQYF,TGCAGTGCTAGAGAGCCGGGACGTCGCACCGACGAGCAGTACTTC
few,-,TRBV28,TRBJ2-3,CASSFQISTDTQYF,TGTGCCAGCAGTTTCCAGATCAGCACAGATACGCAGTATTTT
-,-,TRBV7-2,TRBJ1-1,CASSFWRAAEAFF,TGTGCCAGCAGCTTTTGGAGGGCAGCTGAAGCTTTCTTT
-,-,TRBV27,TRBJ2-7,CASSPRQGSNSGYSYEQYF,TGTGCCAGCAGCCCAAGACAGGGGAGTAATAGCGGGTACTCCTACGAGCAGTACTTC
many,-,TRBV20-1,TRBJ2-1,CSAATAQGYNEQFF,TGCAGTGCTGCCACAGCACAGGGTTACAATGAGCAGTTCTTC
few,TRBD1,TRBV9,TRBJ1-2,CASSVDISTDRGGNGYGYTF,TGTGCCAGCAGCGTAGATATTTCGACGGACAGGGGTGGCAACGGCTATGGCTACACCTTC
many,-,TRBV7-6,TRBJ1-1,CASSLDVGRAFF,TGTGCCAGCAGCTTAGATGTTGGTAGGGCTTTCTTT
many,TRBD1,TRBV4-1,TRBJ1-3,CASSQGRQGELGNTIYF,TGCGCCAGCAGCCAAGGAAGACAGGGGGAACTTGGAAACACCATATATTTT
many,TRBD2,TRBV20-1,TRBJ2-5,CSANSGVETQYF,TGCAGTGCTAATAGCGGGGTGGAGACCCAGTACTTC
-,-,TRBV20-1,TRBJ2-1,CSARARDFSSYNEQFF,TGCAGTGCTAGGGCGCGGGACTTTAGCTCCTACAATGAGCAGTTCTTC
many,TRBD2,TRBV12-3/TRBV12-4,TRBJ2-1,CASSKLTAGDNEQFF,TGTGCCAGCAGCAAACTCACTGCGGGGGACAATGAGCAGTTCTTC
-,TRBD2,TRBV7-2,TRBJ2-1,CASSLGLASHEQFF,TGTGCCAGCAGCTTGGGACTAGCGTCCCATGAGCAGTTCTTC
many,-,TRBV11-2,TRBJ1-1,CASSLTITTEAFF,TGTGCCAGCAGCTTAACAATTACCACTGAAGCTTTCTTT
many,-,TRBV7-9,TRBJ1-5,CASGQTNQPQHF,TGTGCCAGCGGGCAGACCAATCAGCCCCAGCATTTT
few,-,TRBV20-1,TRBJ2-3,CSARRLPGPNFLSTDTQYF,TGCAGTGCTAGGAGATTACCGGGACCAAACTTTTTAAGCACAGATACGCAGTATTTT
many,-,TRBV4-1,TRBJ2-6,CASSPPSGANVLTF,TGCGCCAGCAGCCCCCCTTCTGGGGCCAACGTCCTGACTTTC
-,TRBD1,TRBV20-1,TRBJ2-5,CSASRLQGYQETQYF,TGCAGTGCTAGTAGGCTACAGGGGTACCAAGAGACCCAGTACTTC
-,TRBD1,TRBV20-1,TRBJ2-7,CSASRATGDYEQYF,TGCAGTGCTAGTAGGGCGACAGGGGACTACGAGCAGTACTTC
-,-,TRBV27,TRBJ2-2,CASSMGRLEGTGELFF,TGTGCCAGCAGTATGGGGAGACTAGAAGGGACCGGGGAGCTGTTTTTT
-,-,TRBV20-1,TRBJ2-5,CSARDSKGGETQYF,TGCAGTGCTAGAGATAGCAAGGGGGGGGAGACCCAGTACTTC
few,-,TRBV13,TRBJ1-2,CASSRGGPNYGYTF,TGTGCCAGCAGCCGAGGGGGGCCGAACTATGGCTACACCTTC
few,-,TRBV29-1,TRBJ1-4,CSASGDSNEKLFF,TGCAGCGCCTCGGGAGATTCTAATGAAAAACTGTTTTTT
few,-,TRBV3-1,TRBJ1-5,CASSQEVGGPQHF,TGTGCCAGCAGCCAAGAGGTGGGGGGGCCCCAGCATTTT
few,TRBD2,TRBV4-2,TRBJ2-1,CASSQDTAGGVNEQFF,TGTGCCAGCAGCCAAGATACGGCGGGGGGGGTGAATGAGCAGTTCTTC
few,-,TRBV5-1,TRBJ2-3,CASSRIDQAGTDTQYF,TGCGCCAGCAGCAGAATCGACCAGGCAGGCACAGATACGCAGTATTTT
many,-,TRBV2,TRBJ1-1,CASSESEAFF,TGTGCCAGCAGTGAATCTGAAGCTTTCTTT
few,-,TRBV3-1,TRBJ1-6,CASSQDWMSPLHF,TGTGCCAGCAGCCAAGATTGGATGTCACCCCTCCACTTT
-,-,TRBV12-3/TRBV12-4,TRBJ2-7,CASSLKGLYYEQYF,TGTGCCAGCAGTTTAAAGGGACTCTACTACGAGCAGTACTTC
-,TRBD1,TRBV28,TRBJ1-1,CASSSATGFSTEAFF,TGTGCCAGCAGTTCAGCGACAGGGTTTAGCACTGAAGCTTTCTTT
-,TRBD2,TRBV11-2,TRBJ2-4,CASSLDGTRGGAKNIQYF,TGTGCCAGCAGCTTAGACGGGACTAGGGGGGGGGCCAAAAACATTCAGTACTTC
many,-,TRBV7-7,TRBJ2-5,CASSSTSLPETQYF,TGTGCCAGCAGCTCGACTAGTCTTCCCGAGACCCAGTACTTC
few,TRBD2,TRBV28,TRBJ2-7,CASSLARLGLPPARGYEQYF,TGTGCCAGCAGTTTGGCGAGGTTGGGACTACCCCCCGCTCGAGGATACGAGCAGTACTTC
few,TRBD2,TRBV5-1,TRBJ2-2,CASSDRGGQSTGELFF,TGCGCCAGCAGCGACCGGGGGGGCCAGAGCACCGGGGAGCTGTTTTTT
-,-,TRBV10-3,TRBJ2-2,CAIGGPGELFF,TGTGCCATCGGGGGGCCCGGGGAGCTGTTTTTT
many,-,TRBV28,TRBJ1-6,CASTVKEWGFDSPLHF,TGTGCCAGCACTGTGAAAGAATGGGGATTCGATTCACCCCTCCACTTT